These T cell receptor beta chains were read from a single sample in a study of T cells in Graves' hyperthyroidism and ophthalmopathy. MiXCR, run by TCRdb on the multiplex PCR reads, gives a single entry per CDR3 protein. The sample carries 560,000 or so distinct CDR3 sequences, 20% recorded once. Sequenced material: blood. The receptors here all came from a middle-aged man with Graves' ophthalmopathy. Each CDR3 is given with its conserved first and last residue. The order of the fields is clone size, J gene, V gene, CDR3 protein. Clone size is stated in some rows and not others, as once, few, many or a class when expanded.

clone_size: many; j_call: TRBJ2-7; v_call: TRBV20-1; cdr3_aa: CSARDQAGGLYEQYF
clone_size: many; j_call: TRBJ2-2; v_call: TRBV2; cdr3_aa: CASSLGTSGDTGELFF
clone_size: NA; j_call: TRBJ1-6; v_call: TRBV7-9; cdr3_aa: CASSLRDFTSPLHF
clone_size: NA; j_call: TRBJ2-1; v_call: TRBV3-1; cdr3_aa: CTSSQGGRAVNEQFF
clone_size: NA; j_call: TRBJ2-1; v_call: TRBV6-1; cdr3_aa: CASIGRRTYNEQFF
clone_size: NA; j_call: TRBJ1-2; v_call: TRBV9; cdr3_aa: CASSVEGVERGYTF
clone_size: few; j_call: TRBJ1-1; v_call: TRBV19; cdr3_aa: CASSKRRGAGDTEAFF
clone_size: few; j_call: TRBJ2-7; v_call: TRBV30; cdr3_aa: CAWIRAQGGSYEQYF
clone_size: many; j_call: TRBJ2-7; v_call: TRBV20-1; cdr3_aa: CSAQGLADDYEQYF
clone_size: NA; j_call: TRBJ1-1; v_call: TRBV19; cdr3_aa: CASSTPHSGGGTEAFF
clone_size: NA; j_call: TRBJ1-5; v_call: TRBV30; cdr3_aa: CAWAPGTGRNQPQHF
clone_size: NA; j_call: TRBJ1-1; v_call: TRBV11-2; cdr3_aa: CASRALQGRKTEAFF
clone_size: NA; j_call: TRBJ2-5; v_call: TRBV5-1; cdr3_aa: CASSLYGGATIETQYF
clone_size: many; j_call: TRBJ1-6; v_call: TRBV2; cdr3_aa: CASSEQGAGNSPLHF
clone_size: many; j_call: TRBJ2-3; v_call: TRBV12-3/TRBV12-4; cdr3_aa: CASSLVQGSTDTQYF
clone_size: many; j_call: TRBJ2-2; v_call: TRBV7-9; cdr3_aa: CASSKPGLADTGELFF
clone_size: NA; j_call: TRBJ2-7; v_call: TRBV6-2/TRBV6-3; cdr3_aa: CASSFHRDEQYF
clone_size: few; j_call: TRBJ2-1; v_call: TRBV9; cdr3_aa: CASSVSGTSNNEQFF
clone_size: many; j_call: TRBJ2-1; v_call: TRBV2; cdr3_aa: CASSPRTSGRDEQFF
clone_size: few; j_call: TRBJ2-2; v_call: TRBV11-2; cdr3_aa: CASSLVRGANTGELFF
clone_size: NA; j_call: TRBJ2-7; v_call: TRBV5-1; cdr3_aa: CASSNSGGSYEQYF
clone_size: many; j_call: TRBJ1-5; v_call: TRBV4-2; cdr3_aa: CASSQGQHNQPQHF
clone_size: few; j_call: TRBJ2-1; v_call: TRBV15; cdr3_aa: CATEGTDNEQFF
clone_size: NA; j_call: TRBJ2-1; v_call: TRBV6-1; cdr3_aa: CASSRPGLADNEQFF
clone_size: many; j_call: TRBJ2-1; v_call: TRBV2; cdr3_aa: CASSEASGDYNEQFF
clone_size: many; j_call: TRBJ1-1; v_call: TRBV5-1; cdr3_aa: CASSLAGSNMNTEAFF
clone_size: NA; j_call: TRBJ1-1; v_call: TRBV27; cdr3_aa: CASSFVTGTEAFF
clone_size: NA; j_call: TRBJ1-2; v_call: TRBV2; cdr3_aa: CASSEGGNNYGYTF
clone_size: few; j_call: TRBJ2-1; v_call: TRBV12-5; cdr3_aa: CASGLALSYNEQFF
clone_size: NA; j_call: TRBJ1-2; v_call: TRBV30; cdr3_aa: CAWSVPGTNYGYTF
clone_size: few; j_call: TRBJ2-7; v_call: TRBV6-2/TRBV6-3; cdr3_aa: CASTSGGAPPTEQYF
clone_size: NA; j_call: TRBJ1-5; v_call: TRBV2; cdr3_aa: CASSDSGGQPQHF
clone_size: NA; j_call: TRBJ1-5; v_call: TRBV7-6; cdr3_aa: CASSLAFRNQPQHF
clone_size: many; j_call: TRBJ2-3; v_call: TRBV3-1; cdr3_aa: CASSLRGAGTDTQYF
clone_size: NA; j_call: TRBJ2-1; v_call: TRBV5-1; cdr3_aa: CASSLVWGPYNEQFF
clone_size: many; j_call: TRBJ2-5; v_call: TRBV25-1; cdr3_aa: CASSGDIPGTQYF
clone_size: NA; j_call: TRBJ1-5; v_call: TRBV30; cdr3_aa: CAWSGSDRGFQPQHF
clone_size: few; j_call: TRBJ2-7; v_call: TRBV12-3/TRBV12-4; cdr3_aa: CAASRGGMNEQYF
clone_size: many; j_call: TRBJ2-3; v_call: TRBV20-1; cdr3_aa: CSARGGTSGRSTDTQYF
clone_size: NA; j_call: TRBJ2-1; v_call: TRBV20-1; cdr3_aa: CSARANGVNEQFF
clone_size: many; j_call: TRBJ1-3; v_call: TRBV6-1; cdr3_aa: CASSTRTASGNTIYF
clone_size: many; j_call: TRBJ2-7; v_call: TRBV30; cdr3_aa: CAWSHPGRSSYEQYF
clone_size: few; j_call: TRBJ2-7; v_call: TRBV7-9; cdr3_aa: CASSLADGSPEQYF
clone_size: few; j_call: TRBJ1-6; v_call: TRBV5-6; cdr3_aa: CASSTIGTRRGNSPLHF
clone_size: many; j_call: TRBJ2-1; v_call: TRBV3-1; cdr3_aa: CASSQGQGSYNEQFF
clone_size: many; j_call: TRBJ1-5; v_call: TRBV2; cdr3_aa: CASSRTGGLYSNQPQHF
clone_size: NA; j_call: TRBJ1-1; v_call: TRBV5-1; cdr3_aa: CASSKDRANTEAFF
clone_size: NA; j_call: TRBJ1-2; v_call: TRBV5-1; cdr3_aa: CASSEPGQAGYTF
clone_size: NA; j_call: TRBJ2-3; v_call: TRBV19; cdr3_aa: CASSIDRRPSVPDTQYF
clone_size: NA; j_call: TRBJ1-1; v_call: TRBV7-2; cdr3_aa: CASSLISRRAFF
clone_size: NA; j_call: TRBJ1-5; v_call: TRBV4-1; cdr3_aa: CASSPGQDFNQPQHF
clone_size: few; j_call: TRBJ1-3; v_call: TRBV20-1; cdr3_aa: CSARAPRHGYSGNTIYF
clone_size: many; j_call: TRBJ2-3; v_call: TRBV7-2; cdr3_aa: CASSLTFGVTQYF
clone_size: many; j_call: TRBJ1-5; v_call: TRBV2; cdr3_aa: CASSSGVSNQPQHF
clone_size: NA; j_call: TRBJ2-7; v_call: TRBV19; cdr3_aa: CASERDYEQYF
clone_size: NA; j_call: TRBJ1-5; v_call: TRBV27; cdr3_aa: CASKIGSNQPQHF
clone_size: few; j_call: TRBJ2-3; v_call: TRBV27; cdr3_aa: CASSSGGVPSTDTQYF